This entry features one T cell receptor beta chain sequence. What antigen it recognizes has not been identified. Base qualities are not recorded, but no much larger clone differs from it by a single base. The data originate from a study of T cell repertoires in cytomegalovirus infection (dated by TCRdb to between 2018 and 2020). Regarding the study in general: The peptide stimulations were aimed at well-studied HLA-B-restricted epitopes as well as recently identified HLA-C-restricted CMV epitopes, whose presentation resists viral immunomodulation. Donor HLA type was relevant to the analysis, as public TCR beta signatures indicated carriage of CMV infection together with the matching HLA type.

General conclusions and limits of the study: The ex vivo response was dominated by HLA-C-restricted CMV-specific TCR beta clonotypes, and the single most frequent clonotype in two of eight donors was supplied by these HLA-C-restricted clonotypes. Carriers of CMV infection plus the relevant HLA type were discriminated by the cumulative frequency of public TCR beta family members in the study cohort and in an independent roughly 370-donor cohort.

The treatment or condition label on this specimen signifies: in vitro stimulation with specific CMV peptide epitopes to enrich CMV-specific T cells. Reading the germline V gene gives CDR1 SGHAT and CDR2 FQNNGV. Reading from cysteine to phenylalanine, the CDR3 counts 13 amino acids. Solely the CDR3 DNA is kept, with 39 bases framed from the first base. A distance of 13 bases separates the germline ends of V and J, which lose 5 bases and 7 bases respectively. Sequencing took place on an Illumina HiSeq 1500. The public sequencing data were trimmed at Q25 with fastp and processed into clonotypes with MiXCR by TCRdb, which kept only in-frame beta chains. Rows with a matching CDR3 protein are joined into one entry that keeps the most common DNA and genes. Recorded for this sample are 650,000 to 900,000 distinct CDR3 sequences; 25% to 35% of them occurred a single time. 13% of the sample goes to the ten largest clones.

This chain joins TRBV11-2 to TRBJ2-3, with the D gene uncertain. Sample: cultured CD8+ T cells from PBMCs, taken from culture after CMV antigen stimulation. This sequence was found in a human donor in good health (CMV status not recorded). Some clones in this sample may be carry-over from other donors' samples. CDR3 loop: CASSPSQGNTQYF. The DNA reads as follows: TGTGCCAGCAGCCCCTCCCAAGGGAATACGCAGTATTTT. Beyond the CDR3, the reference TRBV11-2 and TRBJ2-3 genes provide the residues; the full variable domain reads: EAGVAQSPRYKIIEKRQSVAFWCNPISGHATLYWYQQILGQGPKLLIQFQNNGVVDDSQLPKDRFSAERLKGVDSTLKIQPAKLEDSAVYLCASSPSQGNTQYFGPGTRLTVL.